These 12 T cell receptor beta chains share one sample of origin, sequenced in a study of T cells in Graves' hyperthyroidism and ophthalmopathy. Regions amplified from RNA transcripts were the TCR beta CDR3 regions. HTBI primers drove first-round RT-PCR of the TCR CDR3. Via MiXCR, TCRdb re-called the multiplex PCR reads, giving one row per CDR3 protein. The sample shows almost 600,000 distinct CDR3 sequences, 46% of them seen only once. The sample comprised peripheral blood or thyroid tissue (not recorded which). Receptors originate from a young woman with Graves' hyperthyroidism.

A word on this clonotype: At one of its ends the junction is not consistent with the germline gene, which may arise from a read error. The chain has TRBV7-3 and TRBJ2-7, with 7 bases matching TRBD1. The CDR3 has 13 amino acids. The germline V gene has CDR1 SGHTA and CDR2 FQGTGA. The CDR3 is CASSSRQGYEQHF. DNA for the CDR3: TGTGCCAGCAGCTCCAGACAGGGCTACGAGCAGCACTTC.

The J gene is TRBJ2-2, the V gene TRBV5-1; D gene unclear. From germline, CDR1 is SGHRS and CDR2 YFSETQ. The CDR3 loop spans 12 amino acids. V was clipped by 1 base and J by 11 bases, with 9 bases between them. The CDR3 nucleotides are TGCGCCAGCAGCTTGCGAGGCGATGAGCTGTTTTTT. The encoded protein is CASSLRGDELFF.

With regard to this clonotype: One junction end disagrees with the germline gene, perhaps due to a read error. The CDR3 loop is CASSAGTSVSRMIETQYF. The CDR3 DNA reads TGTGCCAGCAGTGCCGGGACTAGCGTGTCACGGATGATTGAGACCCAATACTTC. V gene TRBV2 combines with J gene TRBJ2-5; TRBD2 matches 10 bases. Germline V lookup: CDR1 SNHLY, CDR2 FYNNEI. The CDR3 loop spans 18 amino acids.

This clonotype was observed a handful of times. CDR3 nucleotides: TGTGCCAGCAGTTTAGCCGGCAGGTACTACGAGCAGTACTTC. The encoded protein is CASSLAGRYYEQYF. This rearrangement joins TRBV27 to TRBJ2-7; D gene unclear. Trimming took off 2 bases at V and 3 bases at J, with 11 bases between the two ends. The CDR3 is made up of 14 amino acids. Germline lookup yields CDR1 MNHEY and CDR2 SMNVEV (reference sequence).

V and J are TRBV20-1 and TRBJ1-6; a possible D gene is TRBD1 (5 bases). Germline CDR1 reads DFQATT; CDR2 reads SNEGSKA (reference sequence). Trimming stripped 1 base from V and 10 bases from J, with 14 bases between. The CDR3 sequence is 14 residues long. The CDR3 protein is CSARVWGVSSPLHF. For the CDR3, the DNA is TGCAGTGCTAGAGTCTGGGGGGTAAGCTCACCCCTCCACTTT.

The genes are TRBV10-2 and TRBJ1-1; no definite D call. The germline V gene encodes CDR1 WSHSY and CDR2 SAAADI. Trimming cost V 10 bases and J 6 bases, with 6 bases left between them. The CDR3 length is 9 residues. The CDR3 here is CAIGPEAFF. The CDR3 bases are TGCGCCATTGGGCCTGAAGCTTTCTTT.

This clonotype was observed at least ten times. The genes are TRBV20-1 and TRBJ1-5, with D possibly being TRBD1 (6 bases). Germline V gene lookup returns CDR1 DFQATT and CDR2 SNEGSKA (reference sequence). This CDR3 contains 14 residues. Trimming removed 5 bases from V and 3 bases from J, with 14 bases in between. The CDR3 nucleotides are TGCAGTGCTGACCCTGGACAGTACAATCAGCCCCAGCATTTT. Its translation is CSADPGQYNQPQHF.

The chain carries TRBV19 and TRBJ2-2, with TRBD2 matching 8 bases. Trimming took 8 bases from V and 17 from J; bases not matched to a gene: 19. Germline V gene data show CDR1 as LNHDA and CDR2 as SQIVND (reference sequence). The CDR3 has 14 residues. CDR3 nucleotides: TGTGCCAGTCAAGCGGGAGCGGACCAGGATGGCTGTTTTTTT. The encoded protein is CASQAGADQDGCFF.

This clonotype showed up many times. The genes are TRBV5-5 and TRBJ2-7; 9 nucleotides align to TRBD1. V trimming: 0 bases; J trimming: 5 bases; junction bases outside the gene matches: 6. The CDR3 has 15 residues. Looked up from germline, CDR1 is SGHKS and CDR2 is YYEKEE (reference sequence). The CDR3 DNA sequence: TGTGCCAGCAGCTTGGGTCCGGGACAGGGAAACGAGCAGTACTTC. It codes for CASSLGPGQGNEQYF.

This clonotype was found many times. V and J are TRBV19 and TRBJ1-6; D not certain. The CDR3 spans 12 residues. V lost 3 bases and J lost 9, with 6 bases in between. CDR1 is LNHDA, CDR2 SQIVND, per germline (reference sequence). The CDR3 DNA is TGTGCCAGTAGTATCGGGGTTTCACCCCTCCACTTT. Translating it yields CASSIGVSPLHF.

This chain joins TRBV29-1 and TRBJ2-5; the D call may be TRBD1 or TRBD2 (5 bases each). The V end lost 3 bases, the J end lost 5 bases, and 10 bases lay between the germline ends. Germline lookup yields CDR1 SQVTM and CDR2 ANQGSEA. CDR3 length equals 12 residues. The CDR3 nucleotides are TGCAGCGTTGACGTCCGGGACGAGACCCAGTACTTC. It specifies CSVDVRDETQYF.

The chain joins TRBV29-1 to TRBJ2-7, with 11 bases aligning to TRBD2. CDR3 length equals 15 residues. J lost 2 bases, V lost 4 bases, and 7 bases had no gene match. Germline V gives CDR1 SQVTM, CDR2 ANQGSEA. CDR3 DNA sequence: TGCAGCGTTGCACCTAGCGGGAGGATTCCCTACGAGCAGTACTTC. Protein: CSVAPSGRIPYEQYF.